A single T cell receptor (beta chain) is shown here with its context. The CDR3 loop spans 20 amino acids. The V gene end was trimmed by 3 bases and the J gene end by 1 base; junction bases not matched to a gene: 18. Germline CDR1 is LNHDA and CDR2 is SQIVND (reference sequence). This sample was taken from a study of blood T cell repertoires in COVID-19. Sequenced by immunoSEQ multiplex PCR; TCRdb stores in-frame clones only, minus some. The profile shows about 48,000 clones, 65% to 90% of them singletons. The clonotype originates from a woman of 80 years or more with acute or convalescent COVID-19. This chain joins TRBV19 and TRBJ1-5; 7 bases line up with TRBD1. The specimen was peripheral blood. The CDR3 sequence: CASSIRDGQGVRLSNQPQHF. The CDR3 DNA follows: TGTGCCAGTAGTATCCGAGATGGGCAGGGGGTAAGGTTGAGCAATCAGCCCCAGCATTTT.